The 14 T cell receptor beta chains below were found in one sample sequenced in a study of T cells after yellow fever vaccination. TCRdb used MiXCR to reprocess the 5' RACE reads, holding one entry per CDR3 protein. Of approximately 300,000 distinct CDR3 sequences listed, roughly 7% are singletons. Material: PBMCs, obtained more than 35 days after the first yellow fever vaccination. These TCRs come from a man in his late teens or twenties who received the YFV17D yellow fever vaccine.

The genes are TRBV24-1 and TRBJ2-1; 7 positions match TRBD1. The CDR3 runs to 16 residues. Germline V gives CDR1 KGHDR, CDR2 SFDVKD. Trimming at V came to 4 bases and at J to 5 bases, leaving 10 bases not matched to a gene. The chain's CDR3 is CATSDTREGAHNEQFF. The CDR3 nucleotides read TGTGCCACCAGTGACACTCGTGAGGGGGCCCACAATGAGCAGTTCTTC.

This chain uses TRBV7-2 with TRBJ1-5, with no clear D. CDR1 and CDR2 (germline): SGHTA, FQGNSA. Trimming pared 1 base from V and 5 bases from J, leaving 9 bases between. This CDR3 has 14 amino acids. The CDR3 here is CASSLDASDQPQHF. DNA of the CDR3: TGTGCCAGCAGCTTAGACGCCAGTGATCAGCCCCAGCATTTT. Full variable domain (missing parts from reference TRBV7-2 and TRBJ1-5): GAGVSQSPSNKVTEKGKDVELRCDPISGHTALYWYRQSLGQGLEFLIYFQGNSAPDKSGLPSDRFSAERTGGSVSTLTIQRTQQEDSAVYLCASSLDASDQPQHFGDGTRLSIL.

This clonotype was seen more than once but under ten times. This chain joins TRBV23-1 and TRBJ2-2; 9 bases are shared with TRBD2. TRBV23-1 is an ORF, with its function uncertain. With 4 bases clipped from V and 1 base from J, the junction kept 7 bases outside the gene matches. This CDR3 is built from 17 residues. CDR3: CASSPSRRGGNTGELFF. The CDR3, as DNA: TGCGCCAGCAGTCCCAGCCGGCGGGGGGGGAACACCGGGGAGCTGTTTTTT.

This clonotype was picked up many times. The chain uses TRBV20-1 and TRBJ2-3; D not resolved. This CDR3 comprises 15 residues. The germline gives CDR1 DFQATT, CDR2 SNEGSKA (reference sequence). The V end lost 0 bases, the J end lost 6 bases, and 16 bases lay between the germline ends. The CDR3 loop is CSARDRRRAPDTQYF. The CDR3 DNA reads TGCAGTGCTAGAGACCGCCGGAGAGCCCCCGATACGCAGTATTTT.

The chain has TRBV30 and TRBJ1-5; D unclear. This CDR3 has 14 residues. Germline CDR1 and CDR2: GTSNPN and SVGIG (reference sequence). Between the trimmed V and J ends, which lost 1 base and 5 bases, there was a span of 12 bases. The CDR3 DNA follows: TGTGCCTGGAGTGGGGCGACTACTGATCAGCCCCAGCATTTT. This sequence encodes CAWSGATTDQPQHF. Based on the CDR3 plus reference TRBV30 and TRBJ1-5, the full variable domain is SQTIHQWPATLVQPVGSPLSLECTVEGTSNPNLYWYRQAAGRGLQLLFYSVGIGQISSEVPQNLSASRPQDRQFILSSKKLLLSDSGFYLCAWSGATTDQPQHFGDGTRLSIL.

The V and J genes are TRBV10-2 and TRBJ2-7; 8 positions agree with TRBD1. The CDR3 is 13 residues long. CDR1 and CDR2 from the germline V gene are WSHSY and SAAADI. V lost 8 bases, J lost 5 bases, and 8 bases stayed unmatched. The CDR3 loop is CASGWTGLNEQYF. CDR3 sequence (DNA): TGCGCCAGCGGATGGACAGGGTTGAACGAGCAGTACTTC.

In this sample, this clonotype turned up a few times. The chain joins TRBV7-8 to TRBJ2-5; 9 bases are a match to TRBD2. The J segment lost 1 base and the V segment lost 3 bases, leaving 3 bases of the junction unmatched. Germline V gives CDR1 SGHVS, CDR2 FQNEAQ. There are 15 residues in the CDR3. CDR3 DNA: TGTGCCAGCAGCTTTGAGCGGGGGGTCCAAGAGACCCAGTACTTC. Protein product: CASSFERGVQETQYF.

The V and J genes are TRBV6-6 and TRBJ2-7; D is undetermined. The germline CDR1 and CDR2 sequences are MNHNY and SVGAGI (reference sequence). Trimming cost V 7 bases and J 4 bases, with 11 bases left between them. The CDR3 sequence is 12 residues long. CDR3 coding DNA: TGTGCCAGCACCCAGCACGGTTACGAGCAGTACTTC. Its translation: CASTQHGYEQYF.

This clonotype has at least ten counts. The chain joins TRBV5-1 to TRBJ2-3; TRBD1 might be the D (6 bases). The germline gives CDR1 SGHRS, CDR2 YFSETQ. The V end lost 3 bases, the J end lost 6 bases, and 14 bases lay between the germline ends. The CDR3 consists of 14 residues. The CDR3 nucleotides read TGCGCCAGCAGCTCTCTCCAAACAGGGGATACGCAGTATTTT. This sequence encodes CASSSLQTGDTQYF. Using reference TRBV5-1 and TRBJ2-3 for the parts outside the CDR3, the full variable domain is KAGVTQTPRYLIKTRGQQVTLSCSPISGHRSVSWYQQTPGQGLQFLFEYFSETQRNKGNFPGRFSGRQFSNSRSEMNVSTLELGDSALYLCASSSLQTGDTQYFGPGTRLTVL.

This clonotype was recorded many times. The chain employs TRBV20-1 and TRBJ2-3, with 7 bases fitting TRBD1. CDR3 size: 13 residues. Per germline, CDR1 DFQATT and CDR2 SNEGSKA (reference sequence). Germline trimming cut 4 bases from V and 1 base from J; bases unmatched to any gene: 2. CDR3 protein: CSATGQGTDTQYF. DNA for the CDR3: TGCAGTGCTACCGGACAGGGCACAGATACGCAGTATTTT.

Many counts were recorded for this clonotype. The V and J genes are TRBV12-3 or TRBV12-4 and TRBJ2-5, with no clear D. The CDR3 extends over 14 amino acids. V was shortened by 1 base and J by 1 base, with 7 bases between the two germline ends. The CDR3 nucleotides read TGTGCCAGCAGTTTAGTGGGTTTCCAAGAGACCCAGTACTTC. Protein product: CASSLVGFQETQYF.

The V and J genes are TRBV7-9 and TRBJ2-7; tentative D call: TRBD1 (5 bases). Germline values: CDR1 SEHNR, CDR2 FQNEAQ (reference sequence). This CDR3 comprises 15 residues. Trimming took 4 bases from V and 2 from J, leaving 15 bases between them. CDR3 DNA sequence: TGTGCCAGCAGCTCCCCTTGGGGCCCACCCTACGAGCAGTACTTC. This codes for CASSSPWGPPYEQYF.

This clonotype has at least ten counts. The chain uses TRBV7-9 and TRBJ2-6, with D tentatively TRBD2 (5 bases). CDR3 size: 17 residues. CDR1 and CDR2 (germline): SEHNR, FQNEAQ (reference sequence). The ends were cut back, 1 base at V and 6 bases at J, with 16 bases in the middle. The CDR3 bases are TGTGCCAGCAGCTTAGAGCGGCGGCCGAATTTGGCCAACGTCCTGACTTTC. Protein product: CASSLERRPNLANVLTF.

This clonotype showed up just a few times. The chain has TRBV19 and TRBJ1-1; D not certain. CDR3 size: 14 residues. V was trimmed by 6 bases and J by 0 bases, leaving 11 bases between them. Germline assignment: CDR1 LNHDA and CDR2 SQIVND (reference sequence). DNA of the CDR3: TGTGCCAGTAGGTGGACCGACATGAACACTGAAGCTTTCTTT. Translation gives CASRWTDMNTEAFF.